The clone carrying this T cell receptor (beta chain) was seen more than once but under ten times. Its antigen is not identified. Trimming removed 0 bases at V and 3 bases at J, with 13 bases between. This CDR3 contains 15 residues. CDR1 and CDR2 (germline): SGDLS, YYNGEE. This entry belongs to a study of beta chain features in type 1 diabetes. Study-wide findings and caveats: Shortening of TCRB CDR3s, moderate but significant, appeared in all four CD4+ subsets of Type 1 diabetes patients.

Every bit of the isolated RNA underwent reverse transcription, so sequencing read expressed TCRB transcripts. Generated by immunoSEQ multiplex PCR, the TCRdb table keeps only in-frame clones and is missing some. Here the sample spans roughly 180,000 clones, roughly 8% being singletons. Each population that was sorted was more than 98% pure. The TCR sequence derives from a man between 18 and 29 years old with type 1 diabetes. The J gene is TRBJ2-7, the V gene TRBV9, with D possibly being TRBD1 (6 bases). Material: central memory CD4+ T cells from blood. The CDR3 coding sequence is TGTGCCAGCAGCGTAGATCCAGGGGTGGGCTACGAGCAGTACTTC. Translated: CASSVDPGVGYEQYF.